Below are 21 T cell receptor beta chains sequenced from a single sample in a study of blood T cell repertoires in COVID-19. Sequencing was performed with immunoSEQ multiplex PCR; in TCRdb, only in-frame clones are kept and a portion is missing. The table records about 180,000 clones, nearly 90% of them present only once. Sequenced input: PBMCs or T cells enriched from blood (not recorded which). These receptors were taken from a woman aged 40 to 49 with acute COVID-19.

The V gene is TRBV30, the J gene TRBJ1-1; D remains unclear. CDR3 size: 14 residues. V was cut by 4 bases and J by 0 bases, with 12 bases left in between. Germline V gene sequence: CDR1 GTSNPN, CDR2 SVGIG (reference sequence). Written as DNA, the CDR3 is TGTGCCTGGACCCACGGGGTGATGAACACTGAAGCTTTCTTT. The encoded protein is CAWTHGVMNTEAFF.

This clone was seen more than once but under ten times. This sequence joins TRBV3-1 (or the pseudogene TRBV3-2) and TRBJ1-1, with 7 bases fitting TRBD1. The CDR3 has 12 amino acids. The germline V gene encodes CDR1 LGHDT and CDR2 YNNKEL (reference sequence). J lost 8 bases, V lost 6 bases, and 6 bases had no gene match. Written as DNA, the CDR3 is TGTGCCAGCAGATCGGACAGGTCAGAAGCTTTCTTT. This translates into CASRSDRSEAFF.

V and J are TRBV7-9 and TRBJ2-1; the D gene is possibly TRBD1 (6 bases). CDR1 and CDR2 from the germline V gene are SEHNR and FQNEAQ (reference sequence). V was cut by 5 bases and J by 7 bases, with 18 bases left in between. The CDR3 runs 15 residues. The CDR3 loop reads CASSPGILGGNEQFF. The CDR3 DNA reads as TGTGCCAGCAGCCCTGGTATTTTAGGGGGTAATGAGCAGTTCTTC.

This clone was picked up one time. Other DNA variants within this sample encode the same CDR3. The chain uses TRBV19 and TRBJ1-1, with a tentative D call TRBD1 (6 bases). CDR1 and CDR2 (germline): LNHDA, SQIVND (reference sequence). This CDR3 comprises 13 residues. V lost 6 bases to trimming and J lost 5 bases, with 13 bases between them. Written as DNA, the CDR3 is TGTGCCAGTAGCATCGGGGGGACAACTGAAGCTTTCTTT. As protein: CASSIGGTTEAFF.

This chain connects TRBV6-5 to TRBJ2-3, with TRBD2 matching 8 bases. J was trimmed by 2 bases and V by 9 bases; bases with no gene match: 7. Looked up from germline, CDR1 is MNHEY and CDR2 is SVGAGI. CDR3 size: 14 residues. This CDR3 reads CASQQAGDTDTQYF. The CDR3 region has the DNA TGTGCCAGTCAACAAGCGGGAGACACAGATACGCAGTATTTT.

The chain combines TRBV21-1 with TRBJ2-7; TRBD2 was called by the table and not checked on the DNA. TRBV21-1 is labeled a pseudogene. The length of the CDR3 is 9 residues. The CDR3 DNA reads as TGTGCCAGCGGACTCGAGCAGTACTTC. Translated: CASGLEQYF.

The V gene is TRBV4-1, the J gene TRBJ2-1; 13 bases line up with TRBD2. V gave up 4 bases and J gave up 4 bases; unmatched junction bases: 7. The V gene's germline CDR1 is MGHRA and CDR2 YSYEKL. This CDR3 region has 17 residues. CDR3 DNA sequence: TGCGCCAGCAGCCTCCGGCCGGGACTAGCGGGGTACAATGAGCAGTTCTTC. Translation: CASSLRPGLAGYNEQFF.

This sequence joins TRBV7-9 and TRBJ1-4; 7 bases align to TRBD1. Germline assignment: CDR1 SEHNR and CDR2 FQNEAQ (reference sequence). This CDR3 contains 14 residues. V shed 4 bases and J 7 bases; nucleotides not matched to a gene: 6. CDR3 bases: TGTGCCAGCAGCTCAGGACAGGTCGTTGAAAAACTGTTTTTT. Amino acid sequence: CASSSGQVVEKLFF.

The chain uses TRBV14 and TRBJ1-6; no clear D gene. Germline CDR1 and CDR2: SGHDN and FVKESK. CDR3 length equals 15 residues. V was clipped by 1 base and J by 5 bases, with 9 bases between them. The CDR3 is CASSQAFGDNSPLHF. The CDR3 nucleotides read TGTGCCAGCAGCCAAGCCTTTGGAGATAATTCACCCCTCCACTTT.

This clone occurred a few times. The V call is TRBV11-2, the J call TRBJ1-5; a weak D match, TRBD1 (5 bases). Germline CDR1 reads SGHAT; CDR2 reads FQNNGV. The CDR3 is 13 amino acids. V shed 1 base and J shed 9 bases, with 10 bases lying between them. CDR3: CASSLVKGLPQHF. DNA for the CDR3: TGTGCCAGCAGCTTAGTGAAGGGACTGCCCCAGCATTTT.

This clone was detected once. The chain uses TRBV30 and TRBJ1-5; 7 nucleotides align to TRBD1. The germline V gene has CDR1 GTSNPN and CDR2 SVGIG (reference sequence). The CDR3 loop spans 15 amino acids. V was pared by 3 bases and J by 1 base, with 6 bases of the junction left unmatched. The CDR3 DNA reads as TGTGCCTGGAGCGCCCACAGGGGAAGCAATCAGCCCCAGCATTTT. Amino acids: CAWSAHRGSNQPQHF.

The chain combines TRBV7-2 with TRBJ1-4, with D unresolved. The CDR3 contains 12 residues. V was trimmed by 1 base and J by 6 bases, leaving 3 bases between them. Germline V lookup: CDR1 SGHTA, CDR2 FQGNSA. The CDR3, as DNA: TGTGCCAGCAGCTTAGGGCATGAAAAACTGTTTTTT. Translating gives CASSLGHEKLFF.

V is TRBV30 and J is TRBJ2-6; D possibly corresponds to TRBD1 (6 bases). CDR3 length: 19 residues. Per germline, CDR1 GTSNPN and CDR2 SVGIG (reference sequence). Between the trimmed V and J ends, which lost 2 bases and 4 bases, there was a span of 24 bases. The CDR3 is CAWSRAMGTFSGGANVLTF. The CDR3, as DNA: TGTGCCTGGAGTCGGGCAATGGGGACATTCTCGGGCGGGGCCAACGTCCTGACTTTC.

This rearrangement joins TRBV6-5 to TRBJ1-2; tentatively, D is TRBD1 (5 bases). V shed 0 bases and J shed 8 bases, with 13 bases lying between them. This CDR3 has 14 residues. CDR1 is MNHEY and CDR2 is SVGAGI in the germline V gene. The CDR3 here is CASSYSFRDGGYTF. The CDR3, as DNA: TGTGCCAGCAGTTACTCGTTCAGGGATGGCGGCTACACCTTC.

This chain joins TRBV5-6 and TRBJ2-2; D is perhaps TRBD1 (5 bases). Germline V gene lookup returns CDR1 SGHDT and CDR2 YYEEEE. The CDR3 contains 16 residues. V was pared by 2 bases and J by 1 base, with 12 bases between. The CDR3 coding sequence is TGTGCCAGCAGCTTAGGGGCTAGTGGGAACACCGGGGAGCTGTTTTTT. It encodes CASSLGASGNTGELFF.

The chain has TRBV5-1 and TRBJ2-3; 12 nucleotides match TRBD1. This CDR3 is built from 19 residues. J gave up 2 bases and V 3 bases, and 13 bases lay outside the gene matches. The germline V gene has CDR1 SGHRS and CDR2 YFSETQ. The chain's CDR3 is CASSYRDRGRLGPTDTQYF. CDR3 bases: TGCGCCAGCAGCTACCGGGACAGGGGGCGCTTGGGGCCCACAGATACGCAGTATTTT. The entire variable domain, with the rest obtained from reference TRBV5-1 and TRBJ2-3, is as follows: KAGVTQTPRYLIKTRGQQVTLSCSPISGHRSVSWYQQTPGQGLQFLFEYFSETQRNKGNFPGRFSGRQFSNSRSEMNVSTLELGDSALYLCASSYRDRGRLGPTDTQYFGPGTRLTVL.

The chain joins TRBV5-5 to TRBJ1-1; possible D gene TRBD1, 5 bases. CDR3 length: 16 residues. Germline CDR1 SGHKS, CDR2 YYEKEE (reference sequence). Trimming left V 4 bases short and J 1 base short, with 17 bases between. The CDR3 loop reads CASSRTSGQGNTEAFF. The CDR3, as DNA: TGTGCCAGCAGCCGTACCAGTGGGCAGGGGAACACTGAAGCTTTCTTT.

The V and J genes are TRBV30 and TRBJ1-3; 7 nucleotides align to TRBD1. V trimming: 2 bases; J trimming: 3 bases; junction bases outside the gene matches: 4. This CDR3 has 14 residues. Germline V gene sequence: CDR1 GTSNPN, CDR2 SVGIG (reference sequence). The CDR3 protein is CAWSLGGGGNTIYF. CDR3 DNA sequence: TGTGCCTGGAGTCTAGGGGGCGGTGGAAACACCATATATTTT.

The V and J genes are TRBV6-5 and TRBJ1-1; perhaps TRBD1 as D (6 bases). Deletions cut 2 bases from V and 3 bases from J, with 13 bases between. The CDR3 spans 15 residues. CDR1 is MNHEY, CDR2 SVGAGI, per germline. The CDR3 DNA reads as TGTGCCAGCAGTTACCGGGGGGCGAGGGACACTGAAGCTTTCTTT. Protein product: CASSYRGARDTEAFF.

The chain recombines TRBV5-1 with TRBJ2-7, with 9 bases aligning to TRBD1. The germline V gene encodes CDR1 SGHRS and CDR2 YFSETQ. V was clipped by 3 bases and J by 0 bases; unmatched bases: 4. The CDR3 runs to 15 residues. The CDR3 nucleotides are TGCGCCAGCAGCTCCGGACAGGGGCCCTCCTACGAGCAGTACTTC. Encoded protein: CASSSGQGPSYEQYF.

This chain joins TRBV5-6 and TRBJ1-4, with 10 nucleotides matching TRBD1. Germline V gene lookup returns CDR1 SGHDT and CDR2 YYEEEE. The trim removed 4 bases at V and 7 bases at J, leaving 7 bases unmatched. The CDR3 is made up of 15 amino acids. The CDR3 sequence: CASSQEGQGLEKLFF. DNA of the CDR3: TGTGCCAGCAGCCAGGAGGGACAGGGGCTTGAAAAACTGTTTTTT.